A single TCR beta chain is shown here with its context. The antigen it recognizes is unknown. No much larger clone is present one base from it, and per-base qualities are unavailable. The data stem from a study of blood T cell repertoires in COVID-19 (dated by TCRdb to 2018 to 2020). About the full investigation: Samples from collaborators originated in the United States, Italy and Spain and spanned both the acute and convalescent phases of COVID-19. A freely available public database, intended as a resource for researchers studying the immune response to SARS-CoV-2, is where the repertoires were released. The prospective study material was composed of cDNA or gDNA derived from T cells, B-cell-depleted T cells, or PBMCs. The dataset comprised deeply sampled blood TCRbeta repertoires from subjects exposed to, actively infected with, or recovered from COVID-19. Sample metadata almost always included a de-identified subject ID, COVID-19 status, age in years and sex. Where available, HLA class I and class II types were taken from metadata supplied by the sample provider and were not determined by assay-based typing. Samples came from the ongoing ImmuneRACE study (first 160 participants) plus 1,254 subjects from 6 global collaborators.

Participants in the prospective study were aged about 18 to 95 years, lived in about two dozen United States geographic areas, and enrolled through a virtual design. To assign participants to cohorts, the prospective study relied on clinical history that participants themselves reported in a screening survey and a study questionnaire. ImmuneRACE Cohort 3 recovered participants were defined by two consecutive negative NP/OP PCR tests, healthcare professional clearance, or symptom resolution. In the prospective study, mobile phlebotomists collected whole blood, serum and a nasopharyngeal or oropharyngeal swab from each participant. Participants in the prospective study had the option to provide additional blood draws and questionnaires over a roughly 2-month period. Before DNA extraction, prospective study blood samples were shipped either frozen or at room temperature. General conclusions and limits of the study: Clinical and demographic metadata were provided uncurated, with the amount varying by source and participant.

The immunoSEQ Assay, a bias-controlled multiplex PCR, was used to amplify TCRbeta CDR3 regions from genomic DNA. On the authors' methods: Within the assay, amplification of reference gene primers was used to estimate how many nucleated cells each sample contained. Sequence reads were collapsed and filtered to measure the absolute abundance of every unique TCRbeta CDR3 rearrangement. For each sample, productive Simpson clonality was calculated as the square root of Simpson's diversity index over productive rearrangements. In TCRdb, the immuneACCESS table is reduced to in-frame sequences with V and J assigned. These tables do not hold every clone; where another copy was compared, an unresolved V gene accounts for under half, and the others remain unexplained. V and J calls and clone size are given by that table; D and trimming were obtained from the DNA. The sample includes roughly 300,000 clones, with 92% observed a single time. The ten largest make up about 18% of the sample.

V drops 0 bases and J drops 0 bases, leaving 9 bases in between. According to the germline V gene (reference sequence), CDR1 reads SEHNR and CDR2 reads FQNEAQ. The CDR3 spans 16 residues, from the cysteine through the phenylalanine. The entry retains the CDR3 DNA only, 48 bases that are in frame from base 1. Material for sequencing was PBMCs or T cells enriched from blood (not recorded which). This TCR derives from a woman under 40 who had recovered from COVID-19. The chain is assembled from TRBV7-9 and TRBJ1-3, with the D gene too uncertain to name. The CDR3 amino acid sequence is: CASSLALGNSGNTIYF. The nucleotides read TGTGCCAGCAGCTTAGCGCTGGGCAACTCTGGAAACACCATATATTTT.